The T cell receptor beta chain under discussion was sequenced for a study of blood T cell repertoires in COVID-19. Donors were grouped by their self-reported clinical history. Recovered status in Cohort 3 required two negative PCRs, clearance, or symptom resolution. CDR1 is SGHDN and CDR2 is FVKESK in the germline V gene. Unmatched junction bases numbered 11, after V lost 0 bases and J lost 4 bases. The CDR3 length is 17 residues. Methods used by the authors: Researchers report that nucleated cell counts were estimated from reference gene primer amplification. Data came from immunoSEQ multiplex PCR; TCRdb stores just in-frame clones and leaves some out. That table supplies the V and J calls and clone size; D and trimming were determined from the DNA. The repertoire holds approximately 230,000 clones, about nine tenths seen once, with 1.5% to 2% in the top ten.

The chain joins TRBV14 to TRBJ2-5; 7 nucleotides agree with TRBD2. Material for sequencing was PBMCs or T cells enriched from blood (not recorded which). The TCR comes from a woman under 30 who had recovered from COVID-19. CDR3 loop: CASSQDRGAGVGETQYF. CDR3 DNA: TGTGCCAGCAGCCAAGATCGGGGCGCGGGAGTAGGAGAGACCCAGTACTTC.